The 2 T cell receptor beta chains presented below share a single source sample, sequenced in a study of CD4 T cells in relation to SARS-CoV-2 and coronaviruses. These receptors' targets are unknown. The method was immunoSEQ multiplex PCR; TCRdb's version includes in-frame clones alone and lacks a portion of them. This sample has around 35,000 clones, with around 82% found just once. The specimen was naive CD4+ T cells from PBMCs, cultured in vitro. As for subset: naive CD4+ T cells isolated by negative enrichment. The receptors derive from an adult with COVID-19.

CDR3 amino acids: CASSLSDLSGPQHF. The CDR3 coding sequence is TGTGCCAGCAGTTTATCCGACCTCTCGGGGCCCCAGCATTTT. The chain links TRBV28 to TRBJ1-5; D is unclear. Trimming removed 1 base from V and 9 bases from J, with 13 bases in between. CDR3 length: 14 amino acids. The germline gives CDR1 MDHEN, CDR2 SYDVKM.

CDR3 bases: TGTGCCAGCTCCCAAGTAGCGGGAGACGAGCAGTACTTC. Its translation: CASSQVAGDEQYF. The chain recombines TRBV18 with TRBJ2-7; 9 bases map to TRBD2. CDR1 and CDR2 (germline): KGHSH, LQKENI. J lost 5 bases, V lost 6 bases, and 5 bases had no gene match. This CDR3 is built from 13 residues.